One sample yielded the 2 T cell receptor beta chains listed below, sequenced in a study of OX40 agonist ivuxolimab in advanced cancers. Libraries were prepared by immunoSEQ multiplex PCR; TCRdb keeps only in-frame clonotypes and omits some of them. The sample carries approximately 84,000 clones, around 90% recorded once. The material sequenced was CD4+ or CD8+ T cells sorted from blood, taken in a trial of the OX40 agonist ivuxolimab. The receptors here all came from an adult with an advanced solid tumor such as melanoma, head and neck, liver or kidney cancer.

V usage is TRBV5-1 and J usage is TRBJ1-4, with a tentative D call TRBD1 (6 bases). Trimming shortened V by 4 bases and J by 6 bases, and 22 bases separated the two germline ends. The CDR3 is 17 residues long. The germline CDR1 and CDR2 sequences are SGHRS and YFSETQ. CDR3 bases: TGCGCCAGCAGCCCTAGTTCCGTCAGGGGCGGAGATGAAAAACTGTTTTTT. Its translation is CASSPSSVRGGDEKLFF.

This sequence joins TRBV7-8 and TRBJ2-6; no clear D gene. CDR3 length: 15 amino acids. V lost 2 bases to trimming and J lost 2 bases, with 7 bases between them. Germline CDR1 and CDR2: SGHVS and FQNEAQ. As DNA, the CDR3 is TGTGCCAGCAGCTTATCTATGCCTGGGGCCAACGTCCTGACTTTC. It codes for CASSLSMPGANVLTF. Combining the CDR3 with reference TRBV7-8 and TRBJ2-6 gives the whole variable domain GAGVSQSPRYKVAKRGQDVALRCDPISGHVSLFWYQQALGQGPEFLTYFQNEAQLDKSGLPSDRFFAERPEGSVSTLKIQRTQQEDSAVYLCASSLSMPGANVLTFGAGSRLTVL.